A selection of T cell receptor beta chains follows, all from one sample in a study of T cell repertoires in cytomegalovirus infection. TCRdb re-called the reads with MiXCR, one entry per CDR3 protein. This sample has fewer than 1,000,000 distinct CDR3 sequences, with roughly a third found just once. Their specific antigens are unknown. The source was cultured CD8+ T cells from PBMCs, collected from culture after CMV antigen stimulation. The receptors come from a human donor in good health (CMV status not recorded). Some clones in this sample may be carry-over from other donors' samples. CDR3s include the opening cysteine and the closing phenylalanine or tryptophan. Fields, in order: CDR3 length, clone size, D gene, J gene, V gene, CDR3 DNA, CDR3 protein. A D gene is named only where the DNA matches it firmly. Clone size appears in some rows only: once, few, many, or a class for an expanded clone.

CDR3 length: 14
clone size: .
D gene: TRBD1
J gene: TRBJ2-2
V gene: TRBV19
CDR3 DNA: TGTGCCAGTAGTCCGGGACAGGGATTTGGGGAGCTGTTTTTT
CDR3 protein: CASSPGQGFGELFF

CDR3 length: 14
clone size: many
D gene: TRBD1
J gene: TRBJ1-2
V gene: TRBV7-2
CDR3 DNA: TGTGCCAGCAGACCCGGGACAGGGAACTATGGCTACACCTTC
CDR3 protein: CASRPGTGNYGYTF

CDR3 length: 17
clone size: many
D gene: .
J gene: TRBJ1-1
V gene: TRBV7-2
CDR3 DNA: TGTGCCAGCAGTCCAGGAACATACCCCTCAGGTAACACTGAAGCTTTCTTT
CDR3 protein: CASSPGTYPSGNTEAFF

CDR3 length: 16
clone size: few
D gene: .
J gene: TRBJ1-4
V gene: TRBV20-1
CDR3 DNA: TGCAGTGCTAGAGACGGGGACGGAGCAACTAATGAAAAACTGTTTTTT
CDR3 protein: CSARDGDGATNEKLFF

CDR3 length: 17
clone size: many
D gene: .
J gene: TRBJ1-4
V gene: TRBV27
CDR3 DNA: TGTGCCAGCAGTCCCCTGGGGGGGCGCTTGGTGAATGAAAAACTGTTTTTT
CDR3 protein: CASSPLGGRLVNEKLFF

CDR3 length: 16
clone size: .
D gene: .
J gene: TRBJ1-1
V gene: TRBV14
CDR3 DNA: TGTGCCAGCAGCCAGGGGGTGAAACTCGGGGGCACTGAAGCTTTCTTT
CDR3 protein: CASSQGVKLGGTEAFF

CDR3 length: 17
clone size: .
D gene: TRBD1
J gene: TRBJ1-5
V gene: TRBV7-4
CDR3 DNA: TGTGCCAGCAGCTTGGGAGCTATCGACAGGGGCAATCAGCCCCAGCATTTT
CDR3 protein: CASSLGAIDRGNQPQHF

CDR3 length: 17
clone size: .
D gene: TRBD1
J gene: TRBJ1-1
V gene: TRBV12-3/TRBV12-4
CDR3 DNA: TGTGCCAGCAGTTCAGGACAGGGGGCGACTTTGAACACTGAAGCTTTCTTT
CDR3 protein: CASSSGQGATLNTEAFF

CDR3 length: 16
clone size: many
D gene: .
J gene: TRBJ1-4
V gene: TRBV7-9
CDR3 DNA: TGTGCCAGCAGCTCCGAGAACCCCTCGGGTGGTGAAAAACTGTTTTTT
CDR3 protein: CASSSENPSGGEKLFF

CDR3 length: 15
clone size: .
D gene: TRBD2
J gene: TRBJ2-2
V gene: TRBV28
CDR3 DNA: TGTGCCAGCAGTTTACAAGCGGGGGGTACCGGGGAGCTGTTTTTT
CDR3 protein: CASSLQAGGTGELFF

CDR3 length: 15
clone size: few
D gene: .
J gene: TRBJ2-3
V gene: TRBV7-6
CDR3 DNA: TGTGCCAGCAGCCAAGGGTCGCTCCCGGCTGATACGCAGTATTTT
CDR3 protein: CASSQGSLPADTQYF

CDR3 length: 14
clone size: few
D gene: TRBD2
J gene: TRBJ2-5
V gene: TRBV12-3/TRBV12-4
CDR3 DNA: TGTGCCAGCAGGGCGGGGGTGTACCAAGAGACCCAGTACTTC
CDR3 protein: CASRAGVYQETQYF

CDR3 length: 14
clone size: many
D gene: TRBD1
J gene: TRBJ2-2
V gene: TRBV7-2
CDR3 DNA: TGTGCCAGCAGGACAGGGGGCGGGACCGGGGAGCTGTTTTTT
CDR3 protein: CASRTGGGTGELFF

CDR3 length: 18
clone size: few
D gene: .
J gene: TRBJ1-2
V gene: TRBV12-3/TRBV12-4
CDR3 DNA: TGTGCCAGCAGTTTTATTCCCGAAGGGACTAATACTAACTATGGCTACACCTTC
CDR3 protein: CASSFIPEGTNTNYGYTF

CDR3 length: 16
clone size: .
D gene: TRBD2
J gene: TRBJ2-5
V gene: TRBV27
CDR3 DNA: TGTGCCAGCAGTTTAGGGAGGGGCTTAACCCAAGAGACCCAGTACTTC
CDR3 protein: CASSLGRGLTQETQYF

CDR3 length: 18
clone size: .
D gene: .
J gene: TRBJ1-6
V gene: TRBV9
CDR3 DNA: TGTGCCAGCAGCCCCGAACAAAGGGCCTACTCCTATAATTCACCCCTCCACTTT
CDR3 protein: CASSPEQRAYSYNSPLHF

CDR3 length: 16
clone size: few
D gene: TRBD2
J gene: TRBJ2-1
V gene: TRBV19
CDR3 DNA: TGTGCCAGTAGTCCCACACTAGCGGGGGGGCCTAATGAGCAGTTCTTC
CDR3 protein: CASSPTLAGGPNEQFF

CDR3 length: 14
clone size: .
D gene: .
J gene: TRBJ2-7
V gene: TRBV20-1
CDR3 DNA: TGCAGTGCTAGCGCCTTGGGGCAGGCTTACGAGCAGTACTTC
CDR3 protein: CSASALGQAYEQYF

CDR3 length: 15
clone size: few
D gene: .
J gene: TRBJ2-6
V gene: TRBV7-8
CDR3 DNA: TGTGCCAGCAGGGATGTTAGCTCTGGGGCCAACGTCCTGACTTTC
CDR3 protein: CASRDVSSGANVLTF

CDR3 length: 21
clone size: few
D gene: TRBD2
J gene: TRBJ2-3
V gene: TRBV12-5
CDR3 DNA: TGTGCTAGTGGTTTCCTAACTCTCCCTAGACTAGCGGGGGGGAGCACAGATACGCAGTATTTT
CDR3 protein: CASGFLTLPRLAGGSTDTQYF

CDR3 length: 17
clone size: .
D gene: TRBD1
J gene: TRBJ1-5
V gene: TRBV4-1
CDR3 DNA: TGCGCCAGCAGCCAGGATTTCGACAGGGGGTCCTATCAGCCCCAGCATTTT
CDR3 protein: CASSQDFDRGSYQPQHF

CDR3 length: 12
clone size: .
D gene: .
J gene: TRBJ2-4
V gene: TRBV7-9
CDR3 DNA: TGTGCCAGCAGCTCCGGACAGAGCTCTCGGTACTTC
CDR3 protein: CASSSGQSSRYF

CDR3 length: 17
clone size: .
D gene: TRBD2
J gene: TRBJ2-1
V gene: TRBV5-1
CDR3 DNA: TGCGCCAGCAGCCCGGCCGTTGGACTAGCGGTTTACAATGAGCAGTTCTTC
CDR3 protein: CASSPAVGLAVYNEQFF

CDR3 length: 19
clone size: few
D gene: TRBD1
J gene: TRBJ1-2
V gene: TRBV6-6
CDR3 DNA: TGTGCCAGCAGGCCCAGCCTTATTGTCGGGGACAGGGAAAACTATGGCTACACCTTC
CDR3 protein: CASRPSLIVGDRENYGYTF

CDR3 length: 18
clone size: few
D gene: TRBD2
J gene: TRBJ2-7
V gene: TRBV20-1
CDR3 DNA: TGCAGTGCTAGAGATTATGGACTAGCGGGGGGGCTATCCTACGAGCAGTACTTC
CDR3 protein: CSARDYGLAGGLSYEQYF

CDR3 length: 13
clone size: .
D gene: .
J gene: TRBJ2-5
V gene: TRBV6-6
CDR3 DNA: TGTGCCACCCTGGAGGGGGGGCTAGAGACCCAGTACTTC
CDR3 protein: CATLEGGLETQYF

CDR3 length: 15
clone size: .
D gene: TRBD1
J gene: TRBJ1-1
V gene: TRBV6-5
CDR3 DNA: TGTGCCAGCAGTTACTCTGTGACAGGGTTCACTGAAGCTTTCTTT
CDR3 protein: CASSYSVTGFTEAFF

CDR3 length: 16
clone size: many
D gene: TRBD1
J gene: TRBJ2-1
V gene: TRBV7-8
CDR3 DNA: TGTGCCAGCAGCCCAACAGGACAGGGGCTTCTGAATGAGCAGTTCTTC
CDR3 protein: CASSPTGQGLLNEQFF

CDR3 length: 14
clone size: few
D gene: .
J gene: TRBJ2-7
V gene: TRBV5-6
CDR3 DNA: TGTGCCAGCAGCCCGGGTCGTAACGTCTACGAGCAGTACTTC
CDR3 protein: CASSPGRNVYEQYF

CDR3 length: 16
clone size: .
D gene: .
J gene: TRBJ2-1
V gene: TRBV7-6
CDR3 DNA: TGTGCCAGCAGCTTAGCGCTGGGAGCCCCCTACAATGAGCAGTTCTTC
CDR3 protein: CASSLALGAPYNEQFF

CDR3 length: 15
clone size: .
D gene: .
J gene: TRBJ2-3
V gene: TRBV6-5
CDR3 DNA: TGTGCCAGCCAGGCGGCCCACGGACCCCCAGATACGCAGTATTTT
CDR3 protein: CASQAAHGPPDTQYF

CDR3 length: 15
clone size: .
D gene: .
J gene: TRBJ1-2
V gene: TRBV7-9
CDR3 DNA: TGTGCCAGCAGTACAACCGGGGGATCTAACTATGGCTACACCTTC
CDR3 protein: CASSTTGGSNYGYTF

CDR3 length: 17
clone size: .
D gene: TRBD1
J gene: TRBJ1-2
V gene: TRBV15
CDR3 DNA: TGTGCCACCAGCAGAGATGTCACAGGGGAAGGAGACTATGGCTACACCTTC
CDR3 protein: CATSRDVTGEGDYGYTF

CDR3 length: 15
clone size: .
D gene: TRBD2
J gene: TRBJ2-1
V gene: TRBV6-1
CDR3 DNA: TGTGCCAGCAGGAGTTCTAGCGGGGCCCTCAATGAGCAGTTCTTC
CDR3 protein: CASRSSSGALNEQFF

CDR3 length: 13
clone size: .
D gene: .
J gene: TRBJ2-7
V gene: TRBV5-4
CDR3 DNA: TGTGCCAGCAGCTTCCACGCGTCCTACGAGCAGTACTTC
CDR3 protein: CASSFHASYEQYF

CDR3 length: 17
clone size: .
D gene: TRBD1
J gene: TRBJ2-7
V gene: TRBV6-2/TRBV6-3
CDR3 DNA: TGTGCCAGCAGTTACTCTTCGGACAGGGGGCGCGACTACGAGCAGTACTTC
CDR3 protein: CASSYSSDRGRDYEQYF

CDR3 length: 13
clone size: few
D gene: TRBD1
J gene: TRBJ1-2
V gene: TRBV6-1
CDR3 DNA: TGTGCCAGCAGAGATGGGACAGGGAACGGCTACACCTTC
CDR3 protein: CASRDGTGNGYTF

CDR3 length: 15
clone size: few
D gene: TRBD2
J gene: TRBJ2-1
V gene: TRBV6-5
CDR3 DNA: TGTGCCAGCAGTTACGGGGGGGAGGCTTACAATGAGCAGTTCTTC
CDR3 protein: CASSYGGEAYNEQFF

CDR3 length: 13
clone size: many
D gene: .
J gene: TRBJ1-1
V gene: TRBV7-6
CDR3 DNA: TGTGCCAGCAGTCAATCGGGGAACACTGAAGCTTTCTTT
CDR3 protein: CASSQSGNTEAFF

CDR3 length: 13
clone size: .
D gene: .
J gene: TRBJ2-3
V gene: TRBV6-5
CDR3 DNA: TGTGCCAGCAGGGACGGGATTACAGATACGCAGTATTTT
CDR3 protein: CASRDGITDTQYF

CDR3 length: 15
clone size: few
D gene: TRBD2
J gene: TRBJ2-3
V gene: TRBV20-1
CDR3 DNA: TGCAGTGCTACCCTAGCGGGGGGGCGACCAGATACGCAGTATTTT
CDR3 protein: CSATLAGGRPDTQYF

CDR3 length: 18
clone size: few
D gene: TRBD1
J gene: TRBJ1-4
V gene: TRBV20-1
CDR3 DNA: TGCAGTGCTAGTCCCTTAGGAGGACAGGGAACAACTAATGAAAAACTGTTTTTT
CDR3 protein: CSASPLGGQGTTNEKLFF

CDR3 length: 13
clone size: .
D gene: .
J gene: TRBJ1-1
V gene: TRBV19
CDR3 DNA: TGTGCGACCCTTTTGAGTCGGAACACTGAAGCTTTCTTT
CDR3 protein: CATLLSRNTEAFF

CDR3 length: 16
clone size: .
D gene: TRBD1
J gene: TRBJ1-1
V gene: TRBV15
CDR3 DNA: TGTGCCACCAGCAGAGCCCACAGGGGGCTGTACACTGAAGCTTTCTTT
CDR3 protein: CATSRAHRGLYTEAFF

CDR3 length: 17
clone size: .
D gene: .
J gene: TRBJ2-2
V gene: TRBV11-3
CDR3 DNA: TGTGCCAGCAGCCCCACGCGTGGGGATGATAGCTCCGGGGAGCTGTTTTTT
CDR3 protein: CASSPTRGDDSSGELFF

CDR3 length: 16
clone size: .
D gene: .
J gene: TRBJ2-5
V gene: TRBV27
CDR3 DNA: TGTGCCAGCAGTTTATCGACCGCAAGGGGTGGGGAGACCCAGTACTTC
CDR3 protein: CASSLSTARGGETQYF

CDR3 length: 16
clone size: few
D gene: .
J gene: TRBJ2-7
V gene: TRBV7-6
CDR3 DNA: TGTGCCAGCAGCCCCGGCGCGGGGTCCAGGCGGCACGAGCAGTACTTC
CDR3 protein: CASSPGAGSRRHEQYF

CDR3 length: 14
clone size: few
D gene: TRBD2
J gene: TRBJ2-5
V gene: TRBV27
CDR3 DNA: TGTGCCAGCAATCCACTAGCGGGGGAGGAGACCCAGTACTTC
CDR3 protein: CASNPLAGEETQYF

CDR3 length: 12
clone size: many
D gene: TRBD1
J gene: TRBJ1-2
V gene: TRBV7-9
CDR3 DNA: TGTGCCAGCAGCTCAGGACAGGATGGCTACACCTTC
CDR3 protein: CASSSGQDGYTF

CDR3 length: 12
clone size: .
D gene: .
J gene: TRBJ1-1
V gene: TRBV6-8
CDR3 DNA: TGTGCCAACTTCTTGGGATCCACTGAAGCTTTCTTT
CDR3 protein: CANFLGSTEAFF

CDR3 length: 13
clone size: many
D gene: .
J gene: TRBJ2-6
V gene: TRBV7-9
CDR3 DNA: TGTGCCAGCAGTTTACCGGGGGCCAACGTCCTGACTTTC
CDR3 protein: CASSLPGANVLTF

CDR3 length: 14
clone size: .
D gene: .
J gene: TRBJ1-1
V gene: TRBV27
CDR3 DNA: TGTGCCAGCAGTCTCGGAGGGGGGATGACTGAAGCTTTCTTT
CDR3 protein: CASSLGGGMTEAFF